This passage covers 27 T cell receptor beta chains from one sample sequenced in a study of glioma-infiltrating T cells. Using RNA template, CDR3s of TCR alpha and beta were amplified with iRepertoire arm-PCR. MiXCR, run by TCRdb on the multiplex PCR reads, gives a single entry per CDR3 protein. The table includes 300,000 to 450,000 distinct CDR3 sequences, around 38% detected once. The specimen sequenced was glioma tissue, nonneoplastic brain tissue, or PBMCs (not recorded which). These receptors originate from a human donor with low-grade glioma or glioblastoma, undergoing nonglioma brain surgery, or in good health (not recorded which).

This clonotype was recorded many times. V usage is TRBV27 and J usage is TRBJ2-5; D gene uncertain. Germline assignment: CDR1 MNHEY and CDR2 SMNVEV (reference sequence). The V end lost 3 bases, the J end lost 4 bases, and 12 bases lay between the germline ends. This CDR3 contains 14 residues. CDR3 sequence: CASSFLVRRETQYF. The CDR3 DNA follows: TGTGCCAGCAGTTTTCTAGTACGGAGAGAGACCCAGTACTTC.

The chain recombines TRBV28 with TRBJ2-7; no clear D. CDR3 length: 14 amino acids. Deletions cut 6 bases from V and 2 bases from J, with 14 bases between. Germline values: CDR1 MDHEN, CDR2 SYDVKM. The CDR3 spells CASSTRWDAYEQYF. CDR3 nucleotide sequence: TGTGCCAGCAGCACTCGCTGGGATGCCTACGAGCAGTACTTC.

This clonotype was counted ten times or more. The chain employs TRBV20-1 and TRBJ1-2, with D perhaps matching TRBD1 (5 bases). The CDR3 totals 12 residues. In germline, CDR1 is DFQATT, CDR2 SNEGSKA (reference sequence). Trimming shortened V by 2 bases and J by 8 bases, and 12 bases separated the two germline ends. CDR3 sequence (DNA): TGCAGTGCTAGATTAGAAAGGGGCGGCTACACCTTC. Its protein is CSARLERGGYTF.

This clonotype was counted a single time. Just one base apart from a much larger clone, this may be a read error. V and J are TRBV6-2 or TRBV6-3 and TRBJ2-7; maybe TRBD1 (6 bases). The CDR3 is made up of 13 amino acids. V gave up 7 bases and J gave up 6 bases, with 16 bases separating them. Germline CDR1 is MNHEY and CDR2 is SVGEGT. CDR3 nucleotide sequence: TGTGCCAGCACCACGACAGGACTTTGCGAGCAGTACTTC. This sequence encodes CASTTTGLCEQYF.

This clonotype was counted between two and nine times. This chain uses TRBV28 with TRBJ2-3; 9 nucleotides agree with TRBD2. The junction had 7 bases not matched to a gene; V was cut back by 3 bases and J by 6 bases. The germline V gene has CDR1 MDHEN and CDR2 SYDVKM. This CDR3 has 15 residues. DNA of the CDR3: TGTGCCAGCAGTTTCCTCGCGGGAGGGTCGGATACGCAGTATTTT. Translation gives CASSFLAGGSDTQYF.

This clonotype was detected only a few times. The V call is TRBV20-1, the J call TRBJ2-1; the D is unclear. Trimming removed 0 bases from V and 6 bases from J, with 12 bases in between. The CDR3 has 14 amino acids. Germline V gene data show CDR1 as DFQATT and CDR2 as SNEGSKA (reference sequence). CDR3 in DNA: TGCAGTGCTAGAGATAGCTCGAGGTCCAATGAGCAGTTCTTC. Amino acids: CSARDSSRSNEQFF.

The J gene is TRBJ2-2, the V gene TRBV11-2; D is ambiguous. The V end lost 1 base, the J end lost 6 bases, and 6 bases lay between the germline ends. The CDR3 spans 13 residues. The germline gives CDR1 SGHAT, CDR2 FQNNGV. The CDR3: CASSLVEAGELFF. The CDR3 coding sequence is TGTGCCAGCAGCTTAGTTGAGGCCGGGGAGCTGTTTTTT.

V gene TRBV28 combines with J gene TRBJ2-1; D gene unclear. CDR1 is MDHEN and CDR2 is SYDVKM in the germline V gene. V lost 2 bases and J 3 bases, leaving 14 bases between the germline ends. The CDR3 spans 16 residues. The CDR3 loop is CASSLGISPDYNEQFF. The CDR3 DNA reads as TGTGCCAGCAGTTTAGGGATAAGCCCCGACTACAATGAGCAGTTCTTC.

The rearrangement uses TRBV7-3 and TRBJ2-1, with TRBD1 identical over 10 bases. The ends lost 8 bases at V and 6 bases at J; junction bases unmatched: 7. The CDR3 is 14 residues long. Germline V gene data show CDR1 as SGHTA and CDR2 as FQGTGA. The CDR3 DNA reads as TGTGCCAGCGGCCGGGACAGGGGTTCCAATGAGCAGTTCTTC. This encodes CASGRDRGSNEQFF.

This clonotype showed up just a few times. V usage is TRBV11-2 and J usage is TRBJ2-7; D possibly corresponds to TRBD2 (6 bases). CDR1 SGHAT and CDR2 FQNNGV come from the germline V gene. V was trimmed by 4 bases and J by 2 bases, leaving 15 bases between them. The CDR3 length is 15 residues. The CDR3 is CASSSEGGAPYEQYF. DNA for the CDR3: TGTGCCAGCAGCTCGGAAGGAGGGGCACCCTACGAGCAGTACTTC.

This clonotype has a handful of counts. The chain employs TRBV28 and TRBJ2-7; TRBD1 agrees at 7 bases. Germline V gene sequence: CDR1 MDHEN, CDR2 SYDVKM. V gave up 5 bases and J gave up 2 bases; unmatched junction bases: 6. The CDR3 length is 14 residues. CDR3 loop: CASSIPGQPYEQYF. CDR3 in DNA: TGTGCCAGCAGTATTCCGGGACAGCCCTACGAGCAGTACTTC.

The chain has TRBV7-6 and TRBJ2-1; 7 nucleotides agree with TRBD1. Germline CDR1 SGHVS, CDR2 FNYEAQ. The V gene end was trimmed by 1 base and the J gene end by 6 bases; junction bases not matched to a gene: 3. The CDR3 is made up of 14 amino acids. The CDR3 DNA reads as TGTGCCAGCAGCTTAGTGACAGGGAGCAATGAGCAGTTCTTC. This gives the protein CASSLVTGSNEQFF. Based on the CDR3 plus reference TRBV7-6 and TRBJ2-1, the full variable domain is GAGVSQSPRYKVTKRGQDVALRCDPISGHVSLYWYRQALGQGPEFLTYFNYEAQQDKSGLPNDRFSAERPEGSISTLTIQRTEQRDSAMYRCASSLVTGSNEQFFGPGTRLTVL.

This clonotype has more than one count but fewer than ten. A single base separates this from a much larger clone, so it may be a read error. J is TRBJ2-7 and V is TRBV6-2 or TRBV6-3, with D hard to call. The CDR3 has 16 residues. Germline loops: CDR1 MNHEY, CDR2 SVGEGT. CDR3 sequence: CASSYSIVTLGYGQYF. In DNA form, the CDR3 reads TGTGCCAGCAGTTACTCGATTGTGACTTTGGGCTACGGGCAGTACTTC.

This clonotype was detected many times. Here the CDR3 reads CSAGTSGRPGETQYF. The DNA for the CDR3 is TGCAGTGCTGGGACTAGCGGGAGGCCGGGCGAGACCCAGTACTTC. The chain couples TRBV20-1 to TRBJ2-5, with TRBD2 matching 15 bases. The CDR3 runs to 15 residues. Per the germline V gene, CDR1 is DFQATT and CDR2 is SNEGSKA (reference sequence). With V trimmed by 5 bases and J by 5 bases, 6 bases remained unmatched.

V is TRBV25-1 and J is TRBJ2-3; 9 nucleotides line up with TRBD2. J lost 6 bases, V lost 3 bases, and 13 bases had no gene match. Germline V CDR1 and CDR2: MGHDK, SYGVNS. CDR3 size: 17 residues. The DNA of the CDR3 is TGTGCCAGCAGTGACGCCCAAAGCGGGAGGAGCCCGGATACGCAGTATTTT. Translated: CASSDAQSGRSPDTQYF.

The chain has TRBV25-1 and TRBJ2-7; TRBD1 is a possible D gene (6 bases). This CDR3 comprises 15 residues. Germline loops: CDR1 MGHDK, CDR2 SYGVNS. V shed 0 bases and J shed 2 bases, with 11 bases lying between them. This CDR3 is CASSEYAGAPYEQYF. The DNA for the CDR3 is TGTGCCAGCAGTGAATATGCAGGGGCACCCTACGAGCAGTACTTC.

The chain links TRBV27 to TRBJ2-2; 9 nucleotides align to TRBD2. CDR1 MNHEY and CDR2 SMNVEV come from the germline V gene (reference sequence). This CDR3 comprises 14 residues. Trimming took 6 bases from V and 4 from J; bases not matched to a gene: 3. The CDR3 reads CASRWTSATGELFF. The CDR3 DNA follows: TGTGCCAGCAGATGGACTAGCGCCACCGGGGAGCTGTTTTTT.

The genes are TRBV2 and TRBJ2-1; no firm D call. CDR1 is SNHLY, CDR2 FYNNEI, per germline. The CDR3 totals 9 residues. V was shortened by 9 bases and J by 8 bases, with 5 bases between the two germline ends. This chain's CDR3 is CARSHEQFF. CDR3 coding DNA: TGTGCCAGATCCCATGAGCAGTTCTTC.

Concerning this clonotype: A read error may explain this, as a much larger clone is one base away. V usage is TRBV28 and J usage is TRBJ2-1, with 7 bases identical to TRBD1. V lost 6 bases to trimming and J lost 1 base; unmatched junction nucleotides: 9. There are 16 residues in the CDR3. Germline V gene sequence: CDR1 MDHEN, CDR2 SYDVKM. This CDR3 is CASSQQGSRSYNEQFF. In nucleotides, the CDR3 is TGTGCCAGCAGCCAACAGGGGAGTCGGTCCTACAATGAGCAGTTCTTC.

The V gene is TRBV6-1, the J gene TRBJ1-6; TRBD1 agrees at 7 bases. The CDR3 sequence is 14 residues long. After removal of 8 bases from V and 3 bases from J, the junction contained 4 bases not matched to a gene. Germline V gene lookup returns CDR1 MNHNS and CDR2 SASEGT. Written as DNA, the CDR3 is TGTGCCAGCGGGACAGCGAACTATAATTCACCCCTCCACTTT. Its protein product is CASGTANYNSPLHF.

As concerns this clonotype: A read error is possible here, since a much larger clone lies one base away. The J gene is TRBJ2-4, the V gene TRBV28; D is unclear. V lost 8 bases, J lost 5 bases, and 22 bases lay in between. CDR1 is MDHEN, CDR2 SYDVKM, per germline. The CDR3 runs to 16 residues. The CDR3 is CASGLSLVESQNIQYF. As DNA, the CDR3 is TGTGCCAGCGGGCTGAGTCTGGTAGAATCTCAAAACATTCAGTACTTC.

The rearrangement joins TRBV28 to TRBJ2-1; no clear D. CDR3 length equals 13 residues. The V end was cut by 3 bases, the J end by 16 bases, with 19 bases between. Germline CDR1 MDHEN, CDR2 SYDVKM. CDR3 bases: TGTGCCAGCAGTTTTCGGATTGTCGACGCCGTCTTCTTC. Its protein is CASSFRIVDAVFF.

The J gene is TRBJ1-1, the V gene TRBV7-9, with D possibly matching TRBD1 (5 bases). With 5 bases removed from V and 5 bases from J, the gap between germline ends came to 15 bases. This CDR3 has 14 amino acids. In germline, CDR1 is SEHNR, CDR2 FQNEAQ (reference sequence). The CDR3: CASSPPRENTEAFF. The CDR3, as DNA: TGTGCCAGCAGCCCTCCCAGGGAAAATACTGAAGCTTTCTTT.

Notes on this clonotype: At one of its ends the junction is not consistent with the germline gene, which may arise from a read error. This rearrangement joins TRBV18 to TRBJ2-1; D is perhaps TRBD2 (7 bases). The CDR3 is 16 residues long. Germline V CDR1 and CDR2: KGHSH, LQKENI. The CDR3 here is CASSPPKGGSYNEQLF. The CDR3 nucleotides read TGTGCCAGCTCACCACCGAAGGGGGGGTCCTACAATGAGCAGCTCTTC.

In DNA, the CDR3 is TGTGCCAGCAGCTTCTTCGGGGGTTCAGGAGAGACCCAGTACTTC. Translation gives CASSFFGGSGETQYF. The chain recombines TRBV7-9 with TRBJ2-5; possible D gene TRBD2, 6 bases. The CDR3 consists of 15 residues. Germline V gene data show CDR1 as SEHNR and CDR2 as FQNEAQ (reference sequence). Trimming took off 3 bases at V and 4 bases at J, with 15 bases between the two ends. Complete variable domain (other parts from reference TRBV7-9 and TRBJ2-5): DTGVSQNPRHKITKRGQNVTFRCDPISEHNRLYWYRQTLGQGPEFLTYFQNEAQLEKSRLLSDRFSAERPKGSFSTLEIQRTEQGDSAMYLCASSFFGGSGETQYFGPGTRLLVL.

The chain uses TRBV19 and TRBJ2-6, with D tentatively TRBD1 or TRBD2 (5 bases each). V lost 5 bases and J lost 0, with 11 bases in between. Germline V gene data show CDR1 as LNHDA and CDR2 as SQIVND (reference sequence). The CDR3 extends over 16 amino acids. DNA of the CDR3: TGTGCCAGTAGTCGGGACGGACACTCTGGGGCCAACGTCCTGACTTTC. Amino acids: CASSRDGHSGANVLTF.

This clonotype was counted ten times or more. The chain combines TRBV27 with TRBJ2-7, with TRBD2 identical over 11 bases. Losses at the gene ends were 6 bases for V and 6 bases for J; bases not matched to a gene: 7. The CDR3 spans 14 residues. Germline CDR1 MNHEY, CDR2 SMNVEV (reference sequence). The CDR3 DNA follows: TGTGCCAGCAGGGTACTAGCGGGAGAGGGCGAGCAGTACTTC. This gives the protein CASRVLAGEGEQYF.